The rows below give T cell receptor beta chains drawn from one sample of a study of sequential checkpoint blockade in melanoma. Using immunoSEQ multiplex PCR, the repertoire was profiled, and TCRdb retains in-frame clones only, with some absent. The data hold 2,500 to 3,000 clones, with under 25% observed a single time. Material: tumor tissue (inferred from file names), obtained from a patient given nivolumab and ipilimumab in sequence. The source is a human patient with melanoma. Some clones in this sample may be carry-over from other donors' samples. Each CDR3 is given with its conserved first and last residue. The order of the fields is V gene, D gene, clone size, J gene, CDR3 protein, CDR3 DNA. D genes are given only for firm matches. The size entry is marked missing in some rows and otherwise reads once, few, many or a size class.

TRBV16	-	-	TRBJ2-3	CASSHGGTDTQYF	TGTGCCAGCAGCCATGGGGGCACAGATACGCAGTATTTT
TRBV6-8	-	few	TRBJ2-7	CASSGAGNSGEQYF	TGTGCCAGCAGTGGGGCCGGGAACTCGGGCGAGCAGTACTTC
TRBV6-1	TRBD1	few	TRBJ1-2	CASSEAQTGNYGYTF	TGTGCCAGCAGTGAAGCGCAGACAGGGAACTATGGCTACACCTTC
TRBV14	-	-	TRBJ1-1	CASSQAGMNTEAFF	TGTGCCAGCAGCCAAGCAGGGATGAACACTGAAGCTTTCTTT
TRBV18	TRBD2	-	TRBJ2-5	CASSPRKGGDQETQYF	TGTGCCAGCTCACCACGGAAGGGAGGGGATCAAGAGACCCAGTACTTC
TRBV29-1	-	-	TRBJ1-5	CSASDGFLGNQPQHF	TGCAGCGCTTCGGACGGTTTTCTGGGCAATCAGCCCCAGCATTTT
TRBV11-3	-	many	TRBJ2-1	CASSLVGGANNEQFF	TGTGCCAGCAGCTTAGTTGGGGGGGCGAACAATGAGCAGTTCTTC
TRBV18	-	-	TRBJ2-3	CASSVGFGTDTQYF	TGTGCCAGCTCAGTAGGGTTTGGCACAGATACGCAGTATTTT
TRBV11-3	-	-	TRBJ1-2	CASSSEDSMIHGYTF	TGTGCCAGCAGCTCCGAGGACAGCATGATCCATGGCTACACCTTC
TRBV6-8	-	medium-sized	TRBJ1-5	CASSYPHDMRPQHF	TGTGCCAGCAGTTACCCCCATGACATGAGGCCCCAGCATTTT
TRBV18	-	-	TRBJ1-5	CASSPPKGMGTNQPQHF	TGTGCCAGCTCACCACCGAAGGGCATGGGTACCAATCAGCCCCAGCATTTT
TRBV11-3	TRBD2	medium-sized	TRBJ2-7	CASSPPGLKTYEQYF	TGTGCCAGCAGCCCGCCGGGACTAAAGACCTACGAGCAGTACTTC
TRBV9	TRBD1	-	TRBJ1-2	CASSPTGTGATGYTF	TGTGCCAGCAGCCCTACCGGGACAGGGGCGACTGGCTACACCTTC
TRBV15	TRBD1	-	TRBJ2-7	CATSRVGQGSSYEQYF	TGTGCCACCAGCAGGGTCGGACAGGGGAGCTCCTACGAGCAGTACTTC
TRBV12-5	-	-	TRBJ1-2	CASGLAHIGDGYTF	TGTGCTAGTGGTTTGGCGCACATCGGGGATGGCTACACCTTC
TRBV6-8	-	-	TRBJ2-1	CASSYNRGRDEQFF	TGTGCCAGCAGTTACAACCGGGGGCGGGATGAGCAGTTCTTC
TRBV11-3	TRBD2	many	TRBJ2-3	CASSQGLVTDTQYF	TGTGCCAGCAGCCAAGGACTAGTGACAGATACGCAGTATTTT
TRBV6-8	-	-	TRBJ1-5	CASSYSKRSGNQPQHF	TGTGCCAGCAGTTACTCGAAGAGGAGCGGCAATCAGCCCCAGCATTTT
TRBV30	-	few	TRBJ1-2	CAWSVLTAGFDGYTF	TGTGCCTGGAGTGTACTCACGGCAGGGTTCGATGGCTACACCTTC
TRBV11-3	TRBD2	many	TRBJ2-5	CASSRGLAGIQETQYF	TGTGCCAGCAGCAGGGGACTAGCGGGGATCCAAGAGACCCAGTACTTC
TRBV27	TRBD1	many	TRBJ2-7	CASSQFRGNNFYEQYF	TGTGCCAGCAGTCAATTCAGGGGGAATAATTTCTACGAGCAGTACTTC
TRBV7-4	-	-	TRBJ2-5	CASSSGRKETQYF	TGTGCCAGCAGCTCGGGACGTAAAGAGACCCAGTACTTC
TRBV16	-	-	TRBJ2-2	CASSRADPANTGELFF	TGTGCCAGCAGCCGAGCAGACCCCGCGAACACCGGGGAGCTGTTTTTT
TRBV9	TRBD1	many	TRBJ2-3	CASSKPGQGAYLDTQYF	TGTGCCAGCAGCAAACCGGGACAGGGGGCCTACTTAGATACGCAGTATTTT
TRBV14	-	few	TRBJ1-1	CASSPQALNTEAFF	TGTGCCAGCAGCCCACAGGCTTTGAACACTGAAGCTTTCTTT
TRBV6-8	TRBD1	many	TRBJ2-4	CASSYSDRGGAKNIQYF	TGTGCCAGCAGTTACTCCGACAGGGGAGGAGCCAAAAACATTCAGTACTTC
TRBV6-8	TRBD1	-	TRBJ1-4	CASSDLGQATNEKLFF	TGTGCCAGCAGTGATTTGGGACAGGCAACTAATGAAAAACTGTTTTTT
TRBV30	TRBD1	-	TRBJ2-3	CAWSVSGTGVDTQYF	TGTGCCTGGAGTGTATCCGGGACAGGGGTCGATACGCAGTATTTT
TRBV6-8	-	medium-sized	TRBJ1-2	CASSYGSNRLGGYTF	TGTGCCAGCAGTTACGGCTCCAACAGGTTGGGTGGCTACACCTTC
TRBV30	-	-	TRBJ2-5	CAWSVLRTKETQYF	TGTGCCTGGAGTGTACTTCGGACAAAAGAGACCCAGTACTTC
TRBV30	-	-	TRBJ2-1	CAWRSGTTKFF	TGTGCCTGGAGGTCAGGGACCACGAAGTTCTTC
TRBV14	-	medium-sized	TRBJ1-1	CASSQEGALATEAFF	TGTGCCAGCAGCCAAGAAGGGGCCCTCGCGACTGAAGCTTTCTTT
TRBV18	-	-	TRBJ1-1	CASSRLSGGAFQDTEAFF	TGTGCCAGCTCTCGTCTTTCGGGGGGCGCATTTCAGGACACTGAAGCTTTCTTT
TRBV11-3	TRBD1	many	TRBJ2-7	CASSPNRGRAYEQYF	TGTGCCAGCAGCCCTAACAGGGGTCGAGCCTACGAGCAGTACTTC
TRBV6-8	-	-	TRBJ2-5	CASSYGGKRETQYF	TGTGCCAGCAGTTACGGGGGGAAAAGAGAGACCCAGTACTTC
TRBV6-8	TRBD1	-	TRBJ2-7	CASSWTGGGYEQYF	TGTGCCAGCAGCTGGACAGGGGGCGGCTACGAGCAGTACTTC
TRBV11-3	TRBD1	many	TRBJ2-7	CASRITGQGSYEQYF	TGTGCCAGCAGGATCACGGGACAGGGGTCCTACGAGCAGTACTTC
TRBV6-8	-	hyperexpanded	TRBJ1-3	CASSDVGDTSGNTIYF	TGTGCCAGCAGTGACGTTGGGGACACCTCTGGAAACACCATATATTTT
TRBV6-8	-	few	TRBJ1-5	CASRVGYSNQPQHF	TGTGCCAGCAGAGTGGGGTATAGCAATCAGCCCCAGCATTTT
TRBV7-6	TRBD1	-	TRBJ2-5	CASSRPRQGPGYQETQYF	TGTGCCAGCAGCCGCCCGAGACAGGGGCCAGGGTACCAAGAGACCCAGTACTTC
TRBV6-8	TRBD2	many	TRBJ2-7	CASSLGLAGVYEQYF	TGTGCCAGCAGTTTAGGACTAGCGGGGGTCTACGAGCAGTACTTC
TRBV19	-	large	TRBJ1-6	CASTSMGGFSPLHF	TGTGCCAGTACGTCCATGGGGGGGTTTTCACCCCTCCACTTT
TRBV30	TRBD1	-	TRBJ2-1	CACRGQGVNEQFF	TGTGCCTGCCGAGGACAGGGTGTGAATGAGCAGTTCTTC
TRBV6-8	-	large	TRBJ1-4	CASSYSFGANEKLFF	TGTGCCAGCAGTTACTCTTTTGGGGCTAATGAAAAACTGTTTTTT
TRBV14	TRBD1	-	TRBJ1-1	CASSQGTGIEAFF	TGTGCCAGCAGCCAAGGGACAGGGATTGAAGCTTTCTTT
TRBV9	TRBD1	few	TRBJ1-6	CASTQGYNSPLHF	TGTGCCAGCACACAGGGGTATAATTCACCCCTCCACTTT
TRBV11-3	TRBD2	-	TRBJ2-1	CASSLDSGLAGYEQFF	TGTGCCAGCAGCTTAGATTCGGGACTAGCGGGGTATGAGCAGTTCTTC
TRBV11-3	TRBD1	many	TRBJ1-6	CASSRDRGINSPLHF	TGTGCCAGCAGCCGGGACAGGGGCATAAATTCACCCCTCCACTTT
TRBV5-1	TRBD2	-	TRBJ2-3	CASSLVGGGDTQYF	TGCGCCAGCAGCTTGGTTGGCGGGGGAGATACGCAGTATTTT
TRBV6-8	-	few	TRBJ1-4	CASSYSIWATNEKLFF	TGTGCCAGCAGTTACTCGATTTGGGCAACTAATGAAAAACTGTTTTTT
TRBV6-4	-	few	TRBJ2-3	CASSGSHTQYF	TGTGCCAGCAGTGGGAGCCATACGCAGTATTTT
TRBV15	-	medium-sized	TRBJ1-3	CATSRGVGGSPGNTIYF	TGTGCCACCAGCAGAGGGGTTGGAGGGTCACCTGGAAACACCATATATTTT
TRBV11-3	-	many	TRBJ2-3	CASSRVDVSTDTQYF	TGTGCCAGCAGCAGGGTGGACGTGAGCACAGATACGCAGTATTTT
TRBV25-1	-	few	TRBJ1-4	CASSGLRGENEKLFF	TGTGCCAGCAGTGGACTTCGGGGCGAGAATGAAAAACTGTTTTTT